A single sample gave rise to the 20 T cell receptor beta chains below, sequenced in a study of cytomegalovirus exposure and HLA in healthy donors. The PCR used 60 Vbeta and 13 Jbeta primers. The table came from immunoSEQ multiplex PCR; TCRdb's copy has only in-frame clones and leaves some out. The sample comprises some 100,000 clones, around 80% of which are singletons, and around 1.2% rests with the top ten. The sample was PBMCs. These receptors all stem from a woman under 30 in good health and CMV-seronegative.

The chain has TRBV2 and TRBJ2-3; maybe TRBD2 (5 bases). From germline, CDR1 is SNHLY and CDR2 FYNNEI. The CDR3 covers 12 residues. With 6 bases removed from V and 3 bases from J, the gap between germline ends came to 7 bases. The DNA of the CDR3 is TGTGCCAGCAGGGAGGAGACAGATACGCAGTATTTT. It encodes CASREETDTQYF.

The chain uses TRBV10-2 and TRBJ2-3, with D possibly matching TRBD1 (5 bases). Trimming took off 6 bases at V and 5 bases at J, with 15 bases between the two ends. Germline V CDR1 and CDR2: WSHSY, SAAADI. The CDR3 runs 14 residues. CDR3 sequence reads: CASRSRDYIDTQYF. CDR3 in DNA: TGCGCCAGCAGGAGCAGGGATTATATAGATACGCAGTATTTT.

The rearrangement joins TRBV27 to TRBJ2-3, with TRBD2 matching over 10 bases. Germline CDR1 is MNHEY and CDR2 is SMNVEV (reference sequence). V lost 2 bases and J lost 4; bases outside the gene matches: 9. This CDR3 region has 17 residues. The CDR3 is CASSLRPSSGGADTQYF. CDR3 nucleotides: TGTGCCAGCAGTTTACGGCCGTCTAGCGGGGGAGCAGATACGCAGTATTTT.

In its sample, this clone was seen once. The V and J genes are TRBV5-1 and TRBJ2-7, with TRBD2 matching over 12 bases. Trimming at V came to 2 bases and at J to 0 bases, leaving 9 bases not matched to a gene. The germline V gene encodes CDR1 SGHRS and CDR2 YFSETQ. This CDR3 region has 18 residues. DNA for the CDR3: TGCGCCAGCAGCTTCGGTTCTAGCGGGAGGGGAGCCTCCTACGAGCAGTACTTC. It translates to CASSFGSSGRGASYEQYF.

CDR3: CASSYFMTSGNRLFF. The CDR3 DNA reads TGTGCCAGCAGTTACTTCATGACTAGCGGGAACCGGTTGTTCTTC. V is TRBV6-5 and J is TRBJ2-1; 11 bases line up with TRBD2. This CDR3 spans 15 amino acids. CDR1 MNHEY and CDR2 SVGAGI come from the germline V gene. J was trimmed by 15 bases and V by 1 base; bases with no gene match: 11.

The J gene is TRBJ1-1, the V gene TRBV28; D possibly corresponds to TRBD1 (5 bases). Looked up from germline, CDR1 is MDHEN and CDR2 is SYDVKM. CDR3 length: 14 amino acids. V lost 6 bases, J lost 1 base, and 12 bases lay in between. This CDR3 is CASRAGGGNTEAFF. In DNA, the CDR3 is TGTGCCAGCAGGGCCGGGGGGGGGAACACTGAAGCTTTCTTT. Together with reference TRBV28 and TRBJ1-1, the CDR3 gives the full variable domain: DVKVTQSSRYLVKRTGEKVFLECVQDMDHENMFWYRQDPGLGLRLIYFSYDVKMKEKGDIPEGYSVSREKKERFSLILESASTNQTSMYLCASRAGGGNTEAFFGQGTRLTVV.

The genes are TRBV19 and TRBJ1-5, with 10 nucleotides matching TRBD1. The germline CDR1 and CDR2 sequences are LNHDA and SQIVND (reference sequence). The CDR3 covers 19 residues. V gave up 6 bases and J gave up 1 base; unmatched junction bases: 15. In DNA, the CDR3 is TGTGCCAGTAGCGGGGGGACAGGGGCGAGCGGTTTAAGCAATCAGCCCCAGCATTTT. Translation: CASSGGTGASGLSNQPQHF.

The chain recombines TRBV10-3 with TRBJ2-2; no reliable D call. Trimming cost V 10 bases and J 1 base, with 10 bases left between them. The CDR3 consists of 13 residues. Per the germline V gene, CDR1 is ENHRY and CDR2 is SYGVKD. CDR3 sequence reads: CATSHRNTGELFF. The DNA of the CDR3 is TGTGCCACCTCCCACAGGAACACCGGGGAGCTGTTTTTT.

The table lists this clone with a count of one. CDR3 nucleotide sequence: TGTGCCAGTAGTATCCCCTATTCAGATACGCAGTATTTT. Translated, it gives CASSIPYSDTQYF. The chain has TRBV19 and TRBJ2-3; D unclear. V was clipped by 3 bases and J by 4 bases, with 8 bases between them. This CDR3 region has 13 residues. Germline lookup yields CDR1 LNHDA and CDR2 SQIVND (reference sequence).

The chain carries TRBV28 and TRBJ1-1; TRBD1 matches at 7 bases. The germline gives CDR1 MDHEN, CDR2 SYDVKM. V dropped 3 bases and J dropped 1; count of bases not matched to a gene: 5. This CDR3 region has 15 residues. Here the CDR3 DNA reads TGTGCCAGCAGTTTTGCCCAGGGGGAGAACACTGAAGCTTTCTTT. Its translation: CASSFAQGENTEAFF. The variable domain in full, with the rest retrieved from reference TRBV28 and TRBJ1-1, is DVKVTQSSRYLVKRTGEKVFLECVQDMDHENMFWYRQDPGLGLRLIYFSYDVKMKEKGDIPEGYSVSREKKERFSLILESASTNQTSMYLCASSFAQGENTEAFFGQGTRLTVV.

The J gene is TRBJ2-3, the V gene TRBV6-1; TRBD1 matches at 8 bases. Germline V gene sequence: CDR1 MNHNS, CDR2 SASEGT. CDR3 length: 15 amino acids. Germline trimming cut 6 bases from V and 1 base from J; bases unmatched to any gene: 6. CDR3 amino acids: CASSQETGGTDTQYF. The DNA of the CDR3 is TGTGCCAGCAGCCAAGAGACAGGGGGCACAGATACGCAGTATTTT.

The rearrangement joins TRBV11-2 to TRBJ2-1; 8 bases map to TRBD2. CDR1 and CDR2 (germline): SGHAT, FQNNGV. Trimming at V came to 5 bases and at J to 4 bases, leaving 4 bases not matched to a gene. The CDR3 has 14 amino acids. The CDR3 nucleotides are TGTGCCAGCAGCCCCGGGGGGGGGTACAATGAGCAGTTCTTC. Translation: CASSPGGGYNEQFF. The entire variable domain, with the rest obtained from reference TRBV11-2 and TRBJ2-1, is as follows: EAGVAQSPRYKIIEKRQSVAFWCNPISGHATLYWYQQILGQGPKLLIQFQNNGVVDDSQLPKDRFSAERLKGVDSTLKIQPAKLEDSAVYLCASSPGGGYNEQFFGPGTRLTVL.

V and J are TRBV4-1 and TRBJ2-3; no clear D. V lost 4 bases and J lost 0, with 11 bases in between. Germline CDR1 MGHRA, CDR2 YSYEKL. The length of the CDR3 is 15 residues. CDR3 nucleotide sequence: TGCGCCAGCAGCCCTACAGTATCTAGCACAGATACGCAGTATTTT. As protein: CASSPTVSSTDTQYF.

The V and J genes are TRBV7-8 and TRBJ2-5; possible D gene TRBD1, 7 bases. Germline V gene sequence: CDR1 SGHVS, CDR2 FQNEAQ. CDR3 length: 14 amino acids. Deletions cut 5 bases from V and 5 bases from J, with 15 bases between. DNA for the CDR3: TGTGCCAGCAGCCAGACGGCAGGGGGGGAGACCCAGTACTTC. Translated: CASSQTAGGETQYF. Complete variable domain (other parts from reference TRBV7-8 and TRBJ2-5): GAGVSQSPRYKVAKRGQDVALRCDPISGHVSLFWYQQALGQGPEFLTYFQNEAQLDKSGLPSDRFFAERPEGSVSTLKIQRTQQEDSAVYLCASSQTAGGETQYFGPGTRLLVL.

A word on this clone: Its ends do not fully match the called genes, so a read error is possible. The rearrangement uses TRBV7-7 and TRBJ2-3, with D maybe TRBD1 (5 bases). From germline, CDR1 is SSHAT and CDR2 FNYEAQ (reference sequence). This CDR3 comprises 15 residues. CDR3 nucleotides: TGTGCTAGCAGCCCCACCAGGGATTACACAGATACGCAGTATTTT. It translates to CASSPTRDYTDTQYF.

This clone came up once. J is TRBJ2-1 and V is TRBV2; 8 nucleotides match TRBD2. The CDR3 extends over 15 amino acids. Germline lookup yields CDR1 SNHLY and CDR2 FYNNEI. J gave up 2 bases and V 3 bases, and 3 bases lay outside the gene matches. CDR3 region: CASSDDGGAYNEQFF. In DNA form, the CDR3 reads TGTGCCAGCAGTGATGACGGGGGGGCCTACAATGAGCAGTTCTTC.

The rearrangement links TRBV6-1 to TRBJ2-5, with D possibly matching TRBD1 (6 bases). V was clipped by 2 bases and J by 5 bases, with 21 bases between them. The CDR3 is 17 residues long. CDR1 MNHNS and CDR2 SASEGT come from the germline V gene. CDR3 nucleotide sequence: TGTGCCAGCAGTGAATCTCCCTCGACAGGTCCCCGGGAGACCCAGTACTTC. Translating gives CASSESPSTGPRETQYF.

The chain links TRBV30 to TRBJ1-1; D possibly corresponds to TRBD1 (6 bases). V lost 6 bases and J lost 7, with 9 bases in between. The CDR3 length is 10 residues. CDR1 and CDR2 from the germline V gene are GTSNPN and SVGIG (reference sequence). The CDR3 nucleotides are TGTGCCTGCCAACAGGGTGAAGCTTTCTTT. Its protein is CACQQGEAFF. Together with reference TRBV30 and TRBJ1-1, the CDR3 gives the full variable domain: SQTIHQWPATLVQPVGSPLSLECTVEGTSNPNLYWYRQAAGRGLQLLFYSVGIGQISSEVPQNLSASRPQDRQFILSSKKLLLSDSGFYLCACQQGEAFFGQGTRLTVV.

The rearrangement uses TRBV7-9 and TRBJ2-5; D possibly corresponds to TRBD1 (6 bases). The J call may be mistaken, given a closer DNA end match to TRBJ2-7. The CDR3 contains 14 residues. Germline loops: CDR1 SEHNR, CDR2 FQNEAQ (reference sequence). CDR3 loop: CASSPTGNSYEQYF. The DNA of the CDR3 is TGTGCCAGCAGCCCGACAGGCAACTCCTACGAGCAGTACTTC.

The chain carries TRBV27 and TRBJ2-7, with a tentative D call TRBD2 (5 bases). The V end was cut by 6 bases, the J end by 4 bases, with 25 bases between. This CDR3 region has 17 residues. Germline V gene lookup returns CDR1 MNHEY and CDR2 SMNVEV (reference sequence). CDR3 residues: CASRHYRGSPFEYEQYF. CDR3 nucleotide sequence: TGTGCCAGCAGACATTATCGCGGGTCCCCTTTTGAGTACGAGCAGTACTTC.